This T cell receptor beta chain was found in a study of blood T cell repertoires in COVID-19. Study details: The United States, Italy and Spain provided the acute and convalescent COVID-19 samples.

Assay: immunoSEQ multiplex PCR; the TCRdb copy retains only in-frame clones and omits some. The table lists about 370,000 clones, roughly 90% of them singletons. This clone was picked up a small number of times. The CDR3 runs to 11 residues. V was clipped by 7 bases and J by 0 bases, with 4 bases between them. Germline assignment: CDR1 SNHLY and CDR2 FYNNEI. The rearrangement uses TRBV2 and TRBJ2-7; D is unclear. Sequencing input: peripheral blood. This TCR was recovered from a woman between 25 and 40 years old with COVID-19, enrolled during active disease. DNA for the CDR3: TGTGCCAGCACAGGCTCCTACGAGCAGTACTTC. Residues: CASTGSYEQYF.